This T cell receptor beta chain emerged from a study of T-cell reconstitution after alpha-beta-depleted transplantation in children (dated by TCRdb to the mid-2010s). In the study overall: Using TCR repertoire profiling, the study quantitatively followed how T-cell immune reconstitution unfolded in children after TCRalphabeta/CD19-depleted allogeneic hematopoietic cell transplantation. The paper's findings and limits, for the study overall: Apparently early alphabetaT-cell count recovery about two months after transplant reportedly relied on only several hundred rapidly expanded clones derived from non-depleted graft cells. In some patients, the high TCRbeta diversity seen at day 60 was put down to recipient T cells and intrathymic progenitors that had survived conditioning. Over the following months the frequencies of hyperexpanded clones went down, and after one year T-cell counts and TCRbeta diversity were mostly credited to newly produced T cells.

This clonotype was detected a few times. What this receptor recognizes is not known. There are no base qualities to consult, and no much larger clone falls within one base. Deletion took 0 bases off V and 3 bases off J, with a span of 8 bases between the germline ends. Taken from the germline V gene, the CDR1 and CDR2 loops are SGHRS and YFSETQ. Including cysteine and phenylalanine, the CDR3 has 14 amino acids. The DNA shown is the 42-base CDR3, in frame from base 1. The treatment or condition label for this specimen denotes: allogeneic hematopoietic cell transplantation with graft depleted of TCRalphabeta T cells and CD19 B cells. The transplant recipients were children given TCRalphabeta/CD19-depleted allogeneic hematopoietic cell grafts. The method behind the library was PCR. TCRdb names Illumina HiSeq 2500 as the instrument used. Molecular barcoding was employed in the preparation of TCR libraries, with unique molecular identifiers being used to normalize TCRbeta repertoire quantification. Using fastp trimming at Q25 and MiXCR clonotype assembly, TCRdb reanalyzed the public sequencing data and kept in-frame beta chains. One record per CDR3 amino acid sequence lists the most common genes and DNA. This sample lists 200,000 to 250,000 distinct CDR3 sequences; about 24% were detected once. Clones ranked in the top ten supply about 5% of the sample.

The origin of this receptor is a female patient between 2 and 15 years old who had a stem cell transplant for congenital amegakaryocytic thrombocytopenia, so the T cells may come from the graft donor. Specimen: PBMCs, mostly from graft donor cells, collected 360 days after TCRalphabeta/CD19-depleted stem cell transplant. In this chain, TRBV5-1 is recombined with TRBJ2-3; no confident D gene assignment can be made. Here the CDR3 is given as CASSLEAQTDTQYF. The DNA sequence is given as TGCGCCAGCAGCTTGGAAGCTCAGACAGATACGCAGTATTTT.